This T cell receptor (beta chain) comes out of a study of monozygotic twins with cystic fibrosis. Trimming stripped 6 bases from V and 5 bases from J, with 13 bases between. Germline-derived CDR1 and CDR2 are MNHEY and SMNVEV (reference sequence). The CDR3 totals 14 residues. TCRdb keeps only in-frame clones here, not all; method: immunoSEQ multiplex PCR. The repertoire holds approximately 23,000 clones, with roughly 89% as singletons. The rearrangement uses TRBV27 and TRBJ1-4; D remains unclear. This TCR was recovered from a woman aged 30 to 39 with cystic fibrosis. The sample taken for sequencing was blood. As DNA, the CDR3 is TGTGCCAGCAGCGCGGCTTTCAGAAATGAAAAACTGTTTTTT. The encoded protein is CASSAAFRNEKLFF.